This TCR beta chain derives from a study of blood T cell repertoires in COVID-19. Study background: Sources were T cells, B-cell-depleted T cells, or PBMCs; the material itself was cDNA or gDNA.

Here immunoSEQ multiplex PCR was the method, and the copy in TCRdb shows in-frame clones only, minus some. Of around 300,000 clones listed, roughly 86% are singletons. Participants, about 18 to 90 years old, spanned 24 US areas. Each participant's cohort was designated according to participant-reported clinical history. Symptom resolution, clearance, or two negative PCRs marked donors in Cohort 3 as recovered. The V gene's germline CDR1 is SGHTA and CDR2 FQGNSA. The J segment lost 4 bases and the V segment lost 4 bases, leaving 4 bases of the junction unmatched. This CDR3 region has 15 residues. The chain combines TRBV7-2 with TRBJ2-2; 9 nucleotides line up with TRBD2. The specimen was PBMCs or T cells enriched from blood (not recorded which). The receptor comes from a young woman who had recovered from COVID-19. The CDR3 DNA follows: TGTGCCAGCAGCTCTGTTAGCGGGGGCACCGGGGAGCTGTTTTTT. Amino acid sequence: CASSSVSGGTGELFF.